The present entry profiles one T cell receptor beta chain with its context. Antigen: not known. Measured with immunoSEQ multiplex PCR; TCRdb has only the in-frame clones, and not every one. The sample has about 45,000 clones, approximately 85% seen once. This record belongs to a study of lymphopenia after photon versus proton radiotherapy. Study-level findings and limits: Post-nadir diversity loss with photons came from oligoclonal expansion, particularly CD8+ Temra cells. A bigger post-nadir fall in TCR diversity correlated inversely with survival time in deceased patients. Relative stability marked proton patients; photon patients lost diversity and naive cells.

Germline lookup yields CDR1 SGHTA and CDR2 FQGNSA. Trimming shortened V by 7 bases and J by 0 bases, and 15 bases separated the two germline ends. This CDR3 is built from 15 residues. Sample: peripheral blood, taken from a patient treated with photon-based radiotherapy. The chain carries TRBV7-2 and TRBJ1-2; D possibly corresponds to TRBD1 (6 bases). The sequence derives from a man aged 35 to 55 with gastric cancer. In nucleotides, the CDR3 is TGTGCCAGCACCAGTAGAGGGGGGTCTAACTATGGCTACACCTTC. Translation: CASTSRGGSNYGYTF.